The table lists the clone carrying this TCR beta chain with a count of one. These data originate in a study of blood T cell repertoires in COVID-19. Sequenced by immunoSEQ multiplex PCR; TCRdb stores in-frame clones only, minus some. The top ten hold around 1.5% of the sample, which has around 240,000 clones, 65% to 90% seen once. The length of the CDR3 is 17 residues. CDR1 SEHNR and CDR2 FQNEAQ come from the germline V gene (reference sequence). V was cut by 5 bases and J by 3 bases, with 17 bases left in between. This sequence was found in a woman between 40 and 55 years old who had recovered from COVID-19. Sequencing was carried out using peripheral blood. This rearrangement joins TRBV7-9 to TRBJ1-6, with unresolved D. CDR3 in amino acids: CASSPGWEGLYNSPLHF. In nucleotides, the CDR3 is TGTGCCAGCAGCCCCGGATGGGAGGGTCTCTATAATTCACCCCTCCACTTT.